These T cell receptor beta chains were read from a single sample in a study of blood T cell repertoires in COVID-19. TCRdb keeps only in-frame clones here, not all; method: immunoSEQ multiplex PCR. The sample has 100,000 to 120,000 clones; approximately 80% are singletons. The sequencing input was peripheral blood. These receptor sequences come from a woman of 80 years or more with acute or convalescent COVID-19. The CDR3 runs from the conserved cysteine through the conserved F or W. A D gene is named only where the DNA matches it firmly. A clone size is listed for some rows: how often the clone was seen (once, few, many), or a class if it is expanded.

j_gene: TRBJ2-7
d_gene: .
abundance: .
v_gene: TRBV3-1/TRBV3-2
CDR3nt: TGTGCCAGCAGCCATAAATTTTACGAGCAGTACTTC
CDR3aa: CASSHKFYEQYF

j_gene: TRBJ2-1
d_gene: .
abundance: .
v_gene: TRBV11-3
CDR3nt: TGTGCCAGCAGCTTAGATCTGCAAGCGCGGCCCTACAATGAGCAGTTCTTC
CDR3aa: CASSLDLQARPYNEQFF

j_gene: TRBJ2-5
d_gene: .
abundance: .
v_gene: TRBV5-1
CDR3nt: TGCGCCAGCAGATCTGGACAGACTCAAGAGACCCAGTACTTC
CDR3aa: CASRSGQTQETQYF

j_gene: TRBJ1-1
d_gene: .
abundance: once
v_gene: TRBV6-5
CDR3nt: TGTGCCAGCATGGCTGGGGCTGTGGGGACTGAAGCTTTCTTT
CDR3aa: CASMAGAVGTEAFF

j_gene: TRBJ2-2
d_gene: TRBD1
abundance: .
v_gene: TRBV7-9
CDR3nt: TGTGCCAGCAGCATCCGACAGGGAGACGCCGGGGAGCTGTTTTTT
CDR3aa: CASSIRQGDAGELFF

j_gene: TRBJ2-1
d_gene: TRBD1
abundance: .
v_gene: TRBV19
CDR3nt: TGTGCCTGGACCGGCGGAACAGGGGATTACAATGAGCAGTTCTTC
CDR3aa: CAWTGGTGDYNEQFF

j_gene: TRBJ2-5
d_gene: .
abundance: .
v_gene: TRBV19
CDR3nt: TGTGCCAGTAGTATGGACGGGAGCCTTTCGGTGACCCAGTACTTC
CDR3aa: CASSMDGSLSVTQYF

j_gene: TRBJ2-1
d_gene: TRBD2
abundance: .
v_gene: TRBV7-7
CDR3nt: TGTGCCAGCAGCTTACTAGCGGGAGGGCAAGATGAGCAGTTCTTC
CDR3aa: CASSLLAGGQDEQFF

j_gene: TRBJ2-2
d_gene: TRBD2
abundance: .
v_gene: TRBV2
CDR3nt: TGTGCCAGCAGTGGCATAGCGGGAGGGCCGTTGTCAGGGGAGCTGTTTTTT
CDR3aa: CASSGIAGGPLSGELFF

j_gene: TRBJ2-7
d_gene: .
abundance: .
v_gene: TRBV5-1
CDR3nt: TGCGCCAGCAACTTACAGGGAAGCTCCTACGAGCAGTACTTC
CDR3aa: CASNLQGSSYEQYF

j_gene: TRBJ1-1
d_gene: .
abundance: .
v_gene: TRBV7-2
CDR3nt: TGTGCCAGCAGCCCGCGTCAGGGCCCCTCTGAAGCTTTCTTT
CDR3aa: CASSPRQGPSEAFF

j_gene: TRBJ1-2
d_gene: .
abundance: few
v_gene: TRBV21-1
CDR3nt: TGTGCCAGCAGCAAAGCTTGGGGCAGGGTTCATGGCTACACCTTC
CDR3aa: CASSKAWGRVHGYTF

j_gene: TRBJ2-6
d_gene: .
abundance: .
v_gene: TRBV29-1
CDR3nt: TGCTCCGTTGAAGGATATAGGGGGTCTGGGGCCAACGTCCTGACTTTC
CDR3aa: CSVEGYRGSGANVLTF

j_gene: TRBJ1-2
d_gene: .
abundance: .
v_gene: TRBV18
CDR3nt: TGTGCCAGCTCCCCGGGTCCCCGGGGCTACACCTTC
CDR3aa: CASSPGPRGYTF

j_gene: TRBJ2-1
d_gene: .
abundance: .
v_gene: TRBV18
CDR3nt: TGTGCCAGCTCACCTCTCTCTAAAGGGGGTGAGCAGTTCTTC
CDR3aa: CASSPLSKGGEQFF

j_gene: TRBJ2-3
d_gene: TRBD2
abundance: .
v_gene: TRBV7-7
CDR3nt: TGTGCCAGCAGCTTGACTAGCGGGAGCACAGATACGCAGTATTTT
CDR3aa: CASSLTSGSTDTQYF

j_gene: TRBJ1-5
d_gene: .
abundance: .
v_gene: TRBV7-8
CDR3nt: TGTGCCAGCAGCTTAGCCAGGGGCCTCAATCAGCCCCAGCATTTT
CDR3aa: CASSLARGLNQPQHF

j_gene: TRBJ2-3
d_gene: .
abundance: .
v_gene: TRBV11-3
CDR3nt: TGTGCCAGCAGCGGGCTAGCGACCACAGATACGCAGTATTTT
CDR3aa: CASSGLATTDTQYF

j_gene: TRBJ2-1
d_gene: TRBD2
abundance: .
v_gene: TRBV5-4
CDR3nt: TGTGCCAGCAGCTTGGCTAGCGGGAGCTCCTACAATGAGCAGTTCTTC
CDR3aa: CASSLASGSSYNEQFF

j_gene: TRBJ1-5
d_gene: .
abundance: .
v_gene: TRBV15
CDR3nt: TGTGCCACCAGCAGAAATGAGGGAAGAACGCCCCAGCATTTT
CDR3aa: CATSRNEGRTPQHF

j_gene: TRBJ1-2
d_gene: .
abundance: .
v_gene: TRBV12-3/TRBV12-4
CDR3nt: TGTGCCAGCAGTTTCAACCGGAGAGGCTACACCTTC
CDR3aa: CASSFNRRGYTF

j_gene: TRBJ1-1
d_gene: .
abundance: .
v_gene: TRBV21-1
CDR3nt: TGTGCCAGCAGCAAAGTGGGACAGGGCCTTATGAACACTGAAGCTTTCTTT
CDR3aa: CASSKVGQGLMNTEAFF

j_gene: TRBJ2-3
d_gene: TRBD1
abundance: few
v_gene: TRBV5-4
CDR3nt: TGTGCCAGCAGCCCGGGACAGGTCACAGATACGCAGTATTTT
CDR3aa: CASSPGQVTDTQYF

j_gene: TRBJ1-5
d_gene: TRBD1
abundance: once
v_gene: TRBV2
CDR3nt: TGTGCCAGCAGTGCGGACAGGGGGCTTGGCAATCAGCCCCAGCATTTT
CDR3aa: CASSADRGLGNQPQHF

j_gene: TRBJ2-1
d_gene: .
abundance: .
v_gene: TRBV7-2
CDR3nt: TGTGCCAGCAGCTTAGGTCTAGCTGAGTACAATGAGCAGTTCTTC
CDR3aa: CASSLGLAEYNEQFF

j_gene: TRBJ2-5
d_gene: .
abundance: .
v_gene: TRBV3-1/TRBV3-2
CDR3nt: TGTGCCAGCAGCCTCCGCGGGGCGGGCTTCCAAGAGACCCAGTACTTC
CDR3aa: CASSLRGAGFQETQYF

j_gene: TRBJ2-3
d_gene: .
abundance: .
v_gene: TRBV28
CDR3nt: TGTGCCAGCAGAGTAGGGACTAGCACAGATACGCAGTATTTT
CDR3aa: CASRVGTSTDTQYF

j_gene: TRBJ1-1
d_gene: .
abundance: .
v_gene: TRBV7-9
CDR3nt: TGTGCCAGCAGCCTCGCTGGGGGCGGCACTGAAGCTTTCTTT
CDR3aa: CASSLAGGGTEAFF

j_gene: TRBJ2-7
d_gene: .
abundance: .
v_gene: TRBV18
CDR3nt: TGTGCCAGCTCACCGTCGACAGACTACGAGCAGTACTTC
CDR3aa: CASSPSTDYEQYF

j_gene: TRBJ2-1
d_gene: TRBD2
abundance: .
v_gene: TRBV7-7
CDR3nt: TGTGCCAGCAGCTTTAGTGGGAGGGCGGGCTACAATGAGCAGTTCTTC
CDR3aa: CASSFSGRAGYNEQFF

j_gene: TRBJ1-5
d_gene: .
abundance: .
v_gene: TRBV7-9
CDR3nt: TGTGCCAGCAGTCGGGGAGGGAACAATCAGCCCCAGCATTTT
CDR3aa: CASSRGGNNQPQHF

j_gene: TRBJ2-1
d_gene: .
abundance: few
v_gene: TRBV5-5
CDR3nt: TGTGCCAGCAGCTTCCAGGGGGGCTCCTACAATGAGCAGTTCTTC
CDR3aa: CASSFQGGSYNEQFF

j_gene: TRBJ2-4
d_gene: .
abundance: .
v_gene: TRBV28
CDR3nt: TGTGCCAGCGGTGTGGGAGGAGCCAAAAACATTCAGTACTTC
CDR3aa: CASGVGGAKNIQYF

j_gene: TRBJ1-2
d_gene: .
abundance: few
v_gene: TRBV11-2
CDR3nt: TGTGCCAGCAGCTTAGGGGAGGGGATGTTTAATGGCTACACCTTC
CDR3aa: CASSLGEGMFNGYTF

j_gene: TRBJ1-6
d_gene: TRBD1
abundance: .
v_gene: TRBV7-9
CDR3nt: TGTGCCAGCAGCCCGACAGGGGTGGGGAATAATTCACCCCTCCACTTT
CDR3aa: CASSPTGVGNNSPLHF

j_gene: TRBJ1-1
d_gene: TRBD1
abundance: .
v_gene: TRBV10-3
CDR3nt: TGTGCCATCAGTCCCTCCGACAGGGGGCTTAAGCAAGCTTTCTTT
CDR3aa: CAISPSDRGLKQAFF

j_gene: TRBJ1-2
d_gene: .
abundance: .
v_gene: TRBV5-1
CDR3nt: TGCGCCAGCAGATACGACAGTAACTATGGCTACACCTTC
CDR3aa: CASRYDSNYGYTF

j_gene: TRBJ1-1
d_gene: .
abundance: .
v_gene: TRBV6-1
CDR3nt: TGTGCCAGCAGTGATTATACCCTTGGAGTGAACACTGAAGCTTTCTTT
CDR3aa: CASSDYTLGVNTEAFF

j_gene: TRBJ1-5
d_gene: TRBD1
abundance: .
v_gene: TRBV19
CDR3nt: TGTGCCAGTAGCGACAGGGTTGGGCAGCCCCAGCATTTT
CDR3aa: CASSDRVGQPQHF

j_gene: TRBJ2-3
d_gene: TRBD1
abundance: .
v_gene: TRBV2
CDR3nt: TGTGCCAGCAGTAAAGACAGGGGTGCAGATACGCAGTATTTT
CDR3aa: CASSKDRGADTQYF

j_gene: TRBJ1-4
d_gene: .
abundance: .
v_gene: TRBV25-1
CDR3nt: TGTGCCAGCAAACTACAGGGAAAAGGTGAAAAACTGTTTTTT
CDR3aa: CASKLQGKGEKLFF

j_gene: TRBJ2-5
d_gene: .
abundance: .
v_gene: TRBV6-5
CDR3nt: TGTGCCAGCAGTTACCAGAGGGCCGGCGGGGAGACCCAGTACTTC
CDR3aa: CASSYQRAGGETQYF

j_gene: TRBJ1-2
d_gene: .
abundance: .
v_gene: TRBV5-1
CDR3nt: TGCGCCAGCAGCCCAACAGACAACTATGGCTACACCTTC
CDR3aa: CASSPTDNYGYTF

j_gene: TRBJ2-1
d_gene: TRBD2
abundance: .
v_gene: TRBV9
CDR3nt: TGTGCCAGCAGCGCGTTCACCGGGACTAGCGGGCCCGAGCAGTTCTTC
CDR3aa: CASSAFTGTSGPEQFF

j_gene: TRBJ2-7
d_gene: TRBD1
abundance: .
v_gene: TRBV5-1
CDR3nt: TGCGCCAGCAGCAAACAGGGGGCTGCCTACGAGCAGTACTTC
CDR3aa: CASSKQGAAYEQYF

j_gene: TRBJ1-2
d_gene: TRBD1
abundance: .
v_gene: TRBV10-3
CDR3nt: TGTGCCATCACTGTGGACAGGGGTTATGGCTACACCTTC
CDR3aa: CAITVDRGYGYTF

j_gene: TRBJ2-2
d_gene: TRBD1
abundance: .
v_gene: TRBV28
CDR3nt: TGTGCCACCCGGGGACAGTCGAACACCGGGGAGCTGTTTTTT
CDR3aa: CATRGQSNTGELFF

j_gene: TRBJ2-1
d_gene: TRBD2
abundance: .
v_gene: TRBV2
CDR3nt: TGTGCCAGACGGACTAGCTCCTACAATGAGCAGTTCTTC
CDR3aa: CARRTSSYNEQFF

j_gene: TRBJ1-5
d_gene: TRBD1
abundance: .
v_gene: TRBV5-6
CDR3nt: TGTGCCAGCAGCTCCGGGACAGGGAGGGCTCAGCCCCAGCATTTT
CDR3aa: CASSSGTGRAQPQHF

j_gene: TRBJ1-5
d_gene: .
abundance: .
v_gene: TRBV6-1
CDR3nt: TGTGCCAGCAGTGAGCAGGGATTCGGCAATCAGCCCCAGCATTTT
CDR3aa: CASSEQGFGNQPQHF

j_gene: TRBJ2-7
d_gene: .
abundance: .
v_gene: TRBV6-5
CDR3nt: TGTGCCAGCAGCCGACGACAGGTAAACTCCTACGAGCAGTACTTC
CDR3aa: CASSRRQVNSYEQYF

j_gene: TRBJ2-3
d_gene: TRBD1
abundance: .
v_gene: TRBV19
CDR3nt: TGTGCCAGTAGTACTGGACAGGGAGCAGATACGCAGTATTTT
CDR3aa: CASSTGQGADTQYF

j_gene: TRBJ2-1
d_gene: .
abundance: .
v_gene: TRBV12-3/TRBV12-4
CDR3nt: TGTGCCAGCAGTTGGGGGGACAATGAGCAGTTCTTC
CDR3aa: CASSWGDNEQFF